This T cell receptor beta chain was identified in a study of shared clonotypes between healthy human individuals. Study information: Per-donor plates numbered three CD4 naive, three CD4 memory, two CD8 naive and one CD8 memory. Study outcomes and limitations: About 5% was the fraction of naive CD4 clonotypes found shared across several donors.

Deep was the level used in running the assay. Authors' analysis steps: Junction-only sequences without quality scores came from ImmunoSEQ, so filtering differed. The data were produced by immunoSEQ multiplex PCR, yet TCRdb's version contains in-frame clones alone and is incomplete. Clonal size and the V and J genes are those of that table, whereas D and trimming came from the DNA. The sample yields roughly 2.2 million clones, roughly 93% seen once. The CDR3 contains 13 residues. Germline values: CDR1 MNHNS, CDR2 SASEGT. Deletions cut 4 bases from V and 3 bases from J, with 9 bases between. Regarding this clone: Its specificity is not known.

The clonotype was recovered from a man younger than 30 in good health. Some clones in this sample may be carry-over from other donors' samples. J is TRBJ2-5 and V is TRBV6-1; D is ambiguous. Sequencing was done on a sample of naive CD4+ T cells from PBMCs. The subset here: CD45RA+ positively selected. DNA for the CDR3: TGTGCCAGCAGTGCGTGGTCGGAAGAGACCCAGTACTTC. This codes for CASSAWSEETQYF.